This T cell receptor (beta chain) was recorded in a study of patients and donors after allogeneic stem cell transplantation. This clonotype came up a few times. Germline CDR1 is LGHDT and CDR2 is YNNKEL (reference sequence). The CDR3 loop spans 13 amino acids. V was trimmed by 4 bases and J by 9 bases, leaving 13 bases between them. A single record per CDR3 protein comes from TCRdb applying MiXCR to the RT-PCR reads. Among more than 55,000 distinct CDR3 sequences, approximately 12% were seen once, and the ten largest hold approximately 32%. The source of this sequence is a human donor who was either an allogeneic HSCT recipient or a stem cell or donor lymphocyte infusion donor (not recorded which). It is not recorded whose cells these are; they may come from a transplant donor. Sequencing was carried out using blood, either unsorted or a sorted T cell fraction (not recorded which). J is TRBJ2-1 and V is TRBV3-1; D remains ambiguous. CDR3 DNA sequence: TGTGCCAGCAGCCCCGCGCCTGAGGCTGAGCAGTTCTTC. Amino acid sequence: CASSPAPEAEQFF.